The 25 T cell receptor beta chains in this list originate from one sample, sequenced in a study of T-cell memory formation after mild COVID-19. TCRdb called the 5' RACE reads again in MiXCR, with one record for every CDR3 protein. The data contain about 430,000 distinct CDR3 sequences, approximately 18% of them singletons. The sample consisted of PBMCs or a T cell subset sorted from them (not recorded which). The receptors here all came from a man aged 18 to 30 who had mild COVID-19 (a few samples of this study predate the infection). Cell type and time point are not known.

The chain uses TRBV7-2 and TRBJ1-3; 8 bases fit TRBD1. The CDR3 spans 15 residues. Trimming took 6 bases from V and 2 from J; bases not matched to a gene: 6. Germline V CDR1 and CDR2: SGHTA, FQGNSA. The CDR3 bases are TGTGCCAGCAGACCAGACAGGGGTCCTGGAAACACCATATATTTT. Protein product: CASRPDRGPGNTIYF.

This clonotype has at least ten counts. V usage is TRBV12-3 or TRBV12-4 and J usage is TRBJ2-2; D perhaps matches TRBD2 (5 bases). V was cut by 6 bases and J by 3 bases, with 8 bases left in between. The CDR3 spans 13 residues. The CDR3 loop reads CASRGGHTGELFF. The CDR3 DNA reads TGTGCCAGCAGGGGCGGGCACACCGGGGAGCTGTTTTTT.

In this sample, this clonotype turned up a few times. CDR3 residues: CSAFRDTGELFF. The CDR3 DNA reads as TGCAGTGCTTTCAGGGATACCGGGGAGCTGTTTTTT. This chain connects TRBV20-1 to TRBJ2-2; tentatively, D is TRBD1 (5 bases). Trimming pared 5 bases from V and 5 bases from J, leaving 9 bases between. Germline CDR1 is DFQATT and CDR2 is SNEGSKA (reference sequence). The CDR3 contains 12 residues.

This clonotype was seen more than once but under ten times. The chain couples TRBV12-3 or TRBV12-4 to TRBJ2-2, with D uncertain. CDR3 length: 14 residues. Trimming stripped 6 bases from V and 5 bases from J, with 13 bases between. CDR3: CASSLPMLTGELFF. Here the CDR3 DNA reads TGTGCCAGCAGCCTCCCGATGCTGACCGGGGAGCTGTTTTTT.

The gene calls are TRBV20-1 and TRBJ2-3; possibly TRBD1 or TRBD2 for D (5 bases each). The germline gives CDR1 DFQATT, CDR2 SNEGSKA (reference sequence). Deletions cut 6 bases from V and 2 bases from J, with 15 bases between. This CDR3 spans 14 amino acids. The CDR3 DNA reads TGCAGTGCCTCACGGGGCAATCCCACAGATACGCAGTATTTT. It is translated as CSASRGNPTDTQYF.

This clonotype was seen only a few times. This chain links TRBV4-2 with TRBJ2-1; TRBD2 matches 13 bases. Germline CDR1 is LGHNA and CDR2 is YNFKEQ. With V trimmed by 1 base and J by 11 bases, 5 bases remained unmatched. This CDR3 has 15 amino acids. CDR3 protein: CASSQVMTSGGKQFF. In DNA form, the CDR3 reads TGTGCCAGCAGCCAAGTAATGACTAGCGGGGGGAAGCAGTTCTTC.

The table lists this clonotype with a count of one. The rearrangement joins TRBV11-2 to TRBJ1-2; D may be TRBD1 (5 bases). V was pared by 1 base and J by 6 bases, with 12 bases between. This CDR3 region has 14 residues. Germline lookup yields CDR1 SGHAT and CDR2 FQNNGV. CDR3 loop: CASSLVGVSDGYTF. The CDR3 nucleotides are TGTGCCAGCAGCTTAGTAGGGGTTTCGGATGGCTACACCTTC.

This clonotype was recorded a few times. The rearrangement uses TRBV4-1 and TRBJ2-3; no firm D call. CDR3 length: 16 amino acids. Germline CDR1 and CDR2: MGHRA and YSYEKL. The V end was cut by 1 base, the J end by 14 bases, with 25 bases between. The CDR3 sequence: CASSQVVGDTPSSPYF. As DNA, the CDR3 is TGCGCCAGCAGCCAAGTCGTCGGAGACACCCCTTCAAGTCCGTATTTT.

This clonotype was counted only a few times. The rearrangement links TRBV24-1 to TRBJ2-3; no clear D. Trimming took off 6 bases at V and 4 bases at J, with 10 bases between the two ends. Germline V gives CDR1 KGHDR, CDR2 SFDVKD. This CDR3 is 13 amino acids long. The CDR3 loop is CATSTTPPDTQYF. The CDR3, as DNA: TGTGCCACCAGTACTACCCCCCCAGATACGCAGTATTTT.

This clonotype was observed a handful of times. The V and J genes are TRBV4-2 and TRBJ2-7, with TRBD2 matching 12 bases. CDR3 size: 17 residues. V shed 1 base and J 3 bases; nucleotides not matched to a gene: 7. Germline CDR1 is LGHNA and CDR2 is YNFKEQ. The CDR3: CASSQVPGLAGYYEQYF. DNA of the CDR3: TGTGCCAGCAGCCAAGTCCCGGGACTAGCGGGTTACTACGAGCAGTACTTC.

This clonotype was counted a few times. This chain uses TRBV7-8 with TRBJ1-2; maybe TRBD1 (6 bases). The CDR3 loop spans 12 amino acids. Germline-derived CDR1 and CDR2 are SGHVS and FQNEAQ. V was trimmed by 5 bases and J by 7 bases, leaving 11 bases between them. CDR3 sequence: CASSDYRAGYTF. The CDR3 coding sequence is TGTGCCAGCAGCGACTACAGGGCTGGCTACACCTTC. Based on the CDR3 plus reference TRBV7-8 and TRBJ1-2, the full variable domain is GAGVSQSPRYKVAKRGQDVALRCDPISGHVSLFWYQQALGQGPEFLTYFQNEAQLDKSGLPSDRFFAERPEGSVSTLKIQRTQQEDSAVYLCASSDYRAGYTFGSGTRLTVV.

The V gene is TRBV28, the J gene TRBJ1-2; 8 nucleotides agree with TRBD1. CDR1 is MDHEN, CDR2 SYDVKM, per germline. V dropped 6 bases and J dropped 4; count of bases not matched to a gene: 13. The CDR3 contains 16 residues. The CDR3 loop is CASSRSPGQEPYGYTF. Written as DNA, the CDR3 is TGTGCCAGCAGCCGATCCCCGGGACAGGAACCCTATGGCTACACCTTC.

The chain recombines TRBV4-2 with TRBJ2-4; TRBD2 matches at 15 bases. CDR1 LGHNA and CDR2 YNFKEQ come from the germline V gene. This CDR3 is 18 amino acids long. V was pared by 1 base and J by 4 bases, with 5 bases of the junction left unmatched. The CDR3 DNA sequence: TGTGCCAGCAGCCAAGTGGGACTAGCGGGGGGCGAGAAAAACATTCAGTACTTC. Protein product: CASSQVGLAGGEKNIQYF.

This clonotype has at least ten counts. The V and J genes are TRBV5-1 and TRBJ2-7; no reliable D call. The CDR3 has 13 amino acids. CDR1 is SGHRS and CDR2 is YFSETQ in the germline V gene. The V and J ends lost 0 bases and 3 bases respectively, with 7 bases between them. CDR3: CASSLAGFYEQYF. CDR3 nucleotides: TGCGCCAGCAGCTTGGCCGGGTTCTACGAGCAGTACTTC.

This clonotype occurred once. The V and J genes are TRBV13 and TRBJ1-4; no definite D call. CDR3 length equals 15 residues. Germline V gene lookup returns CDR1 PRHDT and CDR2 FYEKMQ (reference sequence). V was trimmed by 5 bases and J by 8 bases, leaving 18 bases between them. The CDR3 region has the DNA TGTGCCAGCAGCCCTCCGGGTGGGGAGGAGGAAAAACTGTTTTTT. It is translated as CASSPPGGEEEKLFF.

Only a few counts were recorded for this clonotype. The CDR3 nucleotides read TGCGCCAGCAGCCCAAGGACAGGGGGGACAGCTTTCTTT. This codes for CASSPRTGGTAFF. The V and J genes are TRBV4-3 and TRBJ1-1; 10 nucleotides line up with TRBD1. CDR1 is LGHNA, CDR2 YSLEER, per germline. This CDR3 contains 13 residues. Trimming at V came to 4 bases and at J to 10 bases, leaving 6 bases not matched to a gene.

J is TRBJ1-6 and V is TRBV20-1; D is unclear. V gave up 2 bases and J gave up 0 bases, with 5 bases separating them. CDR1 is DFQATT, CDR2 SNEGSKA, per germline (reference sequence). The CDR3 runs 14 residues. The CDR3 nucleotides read TGCAGTGCTAGACTAAGCTCCTATAATTCACCCCTCCACTTT. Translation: CSARLSSYNSPLHF.

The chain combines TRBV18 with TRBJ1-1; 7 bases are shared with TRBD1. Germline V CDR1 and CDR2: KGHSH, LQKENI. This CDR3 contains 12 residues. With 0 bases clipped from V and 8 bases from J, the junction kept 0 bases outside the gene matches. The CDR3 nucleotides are TGTGCCAGCTCACCACCGGACAGGGAAGCTTTCTTT. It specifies CASSPPDREAFF.

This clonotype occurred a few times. The CDR3 coding sequence is TGTGCCAGCAGCTTAGTTCCGGGACAGGCCTACGAGCAGTACGTC. Translated, it gives CASSLVPGQAYEQYV. The chain is built from TRBV7-2 and TRBJ2-7; 8 bases line up with TRBD1. Germline V CDR1 and CDR2: SGHTA, FQGNSA. There are 15 residues in the CDR3. V lost 1 base to trimming and J lost 2 bases; unmatched junction nucleotides: 4.

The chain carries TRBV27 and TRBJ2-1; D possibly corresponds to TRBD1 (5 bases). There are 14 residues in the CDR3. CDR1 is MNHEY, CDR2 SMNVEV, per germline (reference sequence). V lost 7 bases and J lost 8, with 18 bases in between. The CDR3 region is CASTLGQGVDEQFF. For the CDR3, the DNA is TGTGCCAGCACCTTGGGGCAGGGCGTCGATGAGCAGTTCTTC.

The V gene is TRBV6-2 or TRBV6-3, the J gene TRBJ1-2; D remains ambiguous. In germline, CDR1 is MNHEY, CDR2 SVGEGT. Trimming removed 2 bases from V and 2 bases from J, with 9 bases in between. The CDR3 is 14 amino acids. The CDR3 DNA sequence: TGTGCCAGCAGTTACACGGGGTTGAACTATGGCTACACCTTC. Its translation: CASSYTGLNYGYTF.

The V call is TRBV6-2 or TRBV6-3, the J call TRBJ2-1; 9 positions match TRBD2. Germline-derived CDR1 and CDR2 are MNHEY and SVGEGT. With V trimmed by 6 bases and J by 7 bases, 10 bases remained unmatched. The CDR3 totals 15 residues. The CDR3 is CASSRPRRGGNEQFF. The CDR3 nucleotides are TGTGCCAGCAGCCGCCCTAGGCGGGGGGGAAATGAGCAGTTCTTC.

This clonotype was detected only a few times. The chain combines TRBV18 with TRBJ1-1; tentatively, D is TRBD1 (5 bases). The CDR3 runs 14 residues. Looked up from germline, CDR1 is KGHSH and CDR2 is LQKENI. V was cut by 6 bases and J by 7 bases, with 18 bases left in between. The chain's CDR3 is CASSEVGGVGEAFF. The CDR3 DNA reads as TGTGCCAGCTCTGAGGTCGGAGGGGTCGGTGAAGCTTTCTTT.

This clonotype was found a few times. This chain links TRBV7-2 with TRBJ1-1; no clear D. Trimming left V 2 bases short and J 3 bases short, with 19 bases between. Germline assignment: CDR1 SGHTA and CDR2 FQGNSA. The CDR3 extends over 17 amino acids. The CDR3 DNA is TGTGCCAGCAGCTTATACGGGTCTCTGACTCCCTACACTGAAGCTTTCTTT. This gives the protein CASSLYGSLTPYTEAFF.

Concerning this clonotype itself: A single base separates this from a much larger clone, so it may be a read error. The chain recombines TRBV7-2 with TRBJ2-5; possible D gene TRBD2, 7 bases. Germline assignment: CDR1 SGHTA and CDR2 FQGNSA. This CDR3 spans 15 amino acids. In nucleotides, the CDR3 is TGTGCCAGCAATTCCGTGGGGGGGCCGGGAGAGACCAAGTACTTC. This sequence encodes CASNSVGGPGETKYF.